Listed here is a single T cell receptor beta chain. Germline CDR1 SGHTS, CDR2 YDEGEE. The CDR3 length is 18 residues. With 2 bases clipped from V and 1 base from J, the junction kept 12 bases outside the gene matches. The protocol was immunoSEQ multiplex PCR, while the TCRdb copy is restricted to in-frame clones and leaves out a portion. The data contain roughly 2 million clones, 95% of them singletons. The data stem from a study of shared clonotypes between healthy human individuals. Sequenced: naive CD4+ T cells sorted from blood. The subset was: CD45RA+ positively selected. The clonotype was recovered from a man aged 18 to 29 in good health. V is TRBV5-8 and J is TRBJ2-4; 7 bases map to TRBD1. CDR3 protein: CASSFDYAGGYAKNIQYF. In DNA, the CDR3 is TGTGCCAGCAGCTTTGATTATGCAGGGGGTTATGCCAAAAACATTCAGTACTTC.